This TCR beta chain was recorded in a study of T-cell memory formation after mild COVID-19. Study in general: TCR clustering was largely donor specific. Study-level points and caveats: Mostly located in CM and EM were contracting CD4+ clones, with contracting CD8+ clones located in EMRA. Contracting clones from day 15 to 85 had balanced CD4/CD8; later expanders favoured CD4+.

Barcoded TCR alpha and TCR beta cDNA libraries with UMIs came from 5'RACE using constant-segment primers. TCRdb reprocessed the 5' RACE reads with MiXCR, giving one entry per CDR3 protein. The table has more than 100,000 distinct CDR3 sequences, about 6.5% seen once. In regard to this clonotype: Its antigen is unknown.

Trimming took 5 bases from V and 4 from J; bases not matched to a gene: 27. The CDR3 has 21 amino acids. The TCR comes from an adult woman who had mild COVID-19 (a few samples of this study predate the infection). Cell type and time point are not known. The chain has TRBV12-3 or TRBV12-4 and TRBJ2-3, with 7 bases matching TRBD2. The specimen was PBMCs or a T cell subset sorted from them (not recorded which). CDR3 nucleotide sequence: TGTGCCAGCAGTCCATCCCTTGGGGTATCTAGCGGTAAAGGGTCTCCAGATACGCAGTATTTT. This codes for CASSPSLGVSSGKGSPDTQYF.